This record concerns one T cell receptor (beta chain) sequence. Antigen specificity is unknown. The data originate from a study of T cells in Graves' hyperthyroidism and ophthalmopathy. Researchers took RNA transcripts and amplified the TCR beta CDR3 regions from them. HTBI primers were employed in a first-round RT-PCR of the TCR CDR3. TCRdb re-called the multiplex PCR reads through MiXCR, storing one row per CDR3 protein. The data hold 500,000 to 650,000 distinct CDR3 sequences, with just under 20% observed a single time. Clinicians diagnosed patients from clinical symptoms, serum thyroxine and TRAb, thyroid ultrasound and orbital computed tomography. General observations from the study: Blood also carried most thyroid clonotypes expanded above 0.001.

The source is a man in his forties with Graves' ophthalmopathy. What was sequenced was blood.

The CDR3: CAISGSQGTQPQHF. CDR3 DNA sequence: TGTGCCATCAGTGGTTCACAGGGGACTCAGCCCCAGCATTTT. This chain connects TRBV10-3 to TRBJ1-5, with 7 bases fitting TRBD1. Per the germline V gene, CDR1 is ENHRY and CDR2 is SYGVKD. Trimming at V came to 4 bases and at J to 6 bases, leaving 6 bases not matched to a gene. The CDR3 has 14 residues.